Sequencing of this T cell receptor beta chain was carried out in a study of cytomegalovirus exposure and HLA in healthy donors. Study summary: Unique TCR beta sequences numbering about 100 million came from 150 million to 200 million T cells in an earlier analysis.

This PCR relied on a set of 60 Vbeta primers and 13 Jbeta primers. The data were produced by immunoSEQ multiplex PCR, yet TCRdb's version contains in-frame clones alone and is incomplete. The profile covers 150,000 to 200,000 clones, with around 80% appearing a single time and 7.5% to 9.5% taken by the ten largest. Study results and limitations: In a later analysis, several top co-occurrence clusters appeared linked to parvovirus B19, influenza, CMV and Epstein-Barr virus. There were some public TCRs occurring in many donors, but most TCR sequences were rare. Some V segments, TRBV6-2 and TRBV6-3 among them, were indistinguishable and were therefore excluded.

The germline CDR1 and CDR2 sequences are SGHDT and YYEEEE. Deletions cut 3 bases from V and 0 bases from J, with 10 bases between. The CDR3 totals 15 residues. Comment on this clone: Its cognate antigen is unknown.

This chain links TRBV5-6 with TRBJ1-5, with D perhaps matching TRBD1 (5 bases). The sequencing sample was made of PBMCs. The sequence was obtained from a male donor in good health and CMV-seropositive. The DNA for the CDR3 is TGTGCCAGCAGCTCAGGGCTTTATAGCAATCAGCCCCAGCATTTT. It yields the protein CASSSGLYSNQPQHF.